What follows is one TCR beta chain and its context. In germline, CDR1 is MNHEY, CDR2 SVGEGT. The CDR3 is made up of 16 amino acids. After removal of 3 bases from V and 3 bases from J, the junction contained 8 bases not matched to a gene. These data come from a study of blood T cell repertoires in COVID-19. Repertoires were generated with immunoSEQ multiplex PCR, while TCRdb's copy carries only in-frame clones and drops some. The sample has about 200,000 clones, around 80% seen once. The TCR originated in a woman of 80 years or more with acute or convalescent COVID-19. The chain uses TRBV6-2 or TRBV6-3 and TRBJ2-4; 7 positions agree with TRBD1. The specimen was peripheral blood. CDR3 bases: TGTGCCAGCAGTTATCCGACAGGGTACGGCAAAAACATTCAGTACTTC. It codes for CASSYPTGYGKNIQYF.